The T cell receptor (beta chain) described here comes from a study of radiotherapy plus CTLA-4 blockade in lung cancer. The length of the CDR3 is 15 residues. V was clipped by 0 bases and J by 5 bases, with 13 bases between them. Germline V CDR1 and CDR2: LGHNA, YSLEER. Whole-study findings and limits: In blood, after radiotherapy plus ipilimumab, tumor-derived TCR clones expanded.

Produced via immunoSEQ multiplex PCR; TCRdb's table is partial and in-frame only. The sample records approximately 65,000 clones, roughly 77% being singletons. This clone appeared a few times. Its matching antigen is unknown. Other DNA sequences within the sample encode an identical CDR3. Focal radiation was given together with CTLA-4 blockade (ipilimumab) to patients with chemo-refractory metastatic non-small-cell lung cancer. The clonotype was recovered from a human donor with non-small cell lung cancer who had a complete response to radiotherapy plus ipilimumab. The chain employs TRBV4-3 and TRBJ1-2, with no clear D. The sequencing used peripheral blood, collected from a patient treated with radiotherapy plus ipilimumab. CDR3 sequence reads: CASSQEVGSQYGYTF. The CDR3 nucleotides read TGCGCCAGCAGCCAAGAGGTGGGTTCTCAGTATGGCTACACCTTC.